This TCR beta chain comes out of a study of T cells in localized non-small cell lung cancer (TCRdb year 2020). General notes on the study: The study examined T cell repertoires in 200 to 300 patients with early-stage NSCLC and compared tumors with uninvolved tumor-adjacent lungs. The cohort was made up of around 220 treatment-naive NSCLC patients whose localized lung tumors had been resected. A mean age of around 69 years was recorded for the NSCLC patients, of whom around 120 were male and about a hundred were female. Points the paper makes about the study in general: Since the design was exploratory, TCR variables were selected using unadjusted p-values with no false-discovery rate correction. Of the top 100 tumor clones, a median of approximately 60 were detected in paired uninvolved adjacent lung; approximately 28 were also among that lung's top 100. Higher blood T cell density associated with longer overall survival, while higher adjacent-lung clonality associated with shorter survival. Multi-region tumor sequencing was not performed, so intratumor heterogeneity could not be excluded. The highest T cell clonality was observed in uninvolved tumor-adjacent lung, where clonality exceeded that of tumor, suggesting that antigenic responses were more focused in uninvolved tumor-adjacent lung.

At diagnosis, peripheral blood, uninvolved tumor-adjacent lung and tumor were collected and were preserved as a mix of fresh-frozen and FFPE material. Blood samples were analyzed as peripheral blood mononuclear cells for TCR repertoire profiling. With regard to this clone: There is no known antigen for this receptor. It has no much larger one-base neighbor in the sample; base qualities were not kept.

The immunoSEQ Assay was used to sequence TCR beta CDR3 regions from DNA. For the original study's pipeline: T cell density was computed as TCR beta template counts normalized to usable DNA estimated by amplifying housekeeping genes. Richness was estimated with the preseqR package, extrapolating to 400,000 templates for PBMC samples and 120,000 templates for tissue samples. Clonality was defined by subtracting Pielou's evenness from one. Tissue-enriched TCRs were identified through differential abundance testing performed on productive amino-acid clonotypes, with a minimum total count of 5 and an alpha of 0.1. The Jaccard Index and the Morisita Overlap Index were used to measure how much the repertoires overlapped between compartments. GLIPH clustered TCR beta CDR3s with public tetramer-defined viral CDR3s; viral motifs required at least three viral sequences plus V-gene enrichment. TCRdb re-hosts the immuneACCESS table, in-frame sequences only. Its copies lack some clones; in the studies checked, an unresolved V gene accounts for under half of them, and the cause for the rest is not known. V, J and clone size reflect that table, while D and trimming were determined from the DNA. This sample has 75,000 to 95,000 clones in its table, and roughly 86% of those were observed once. The ten largest clones represent 15% of the sample.

From its cysteine to its phenylalanine, the CDR3 spans 11 amino acids. Only the CDR3 DNA stays, 33 bases, in frame from base 1. At the junction V is shortened by 7 bases and J by 4 bases, with 5 bases in between. CDR1 and CDR2 are drawn from the germline V gene (reference sequence): MNHEY, SMNVEV. The chain employs TRBV27 and TRBJ1-3; there is no confident call for the D gene. Sample: peripheral blood, taken before any cancer treatment. This receptor was identified in a man aged 35-69 years with stage I squamous cell lung carcinoma. At the DNA level, the sequence is TGTGCCAGCATTCGCGGAAACACCATATATTTT. This encodes CASIRGNTIYF.